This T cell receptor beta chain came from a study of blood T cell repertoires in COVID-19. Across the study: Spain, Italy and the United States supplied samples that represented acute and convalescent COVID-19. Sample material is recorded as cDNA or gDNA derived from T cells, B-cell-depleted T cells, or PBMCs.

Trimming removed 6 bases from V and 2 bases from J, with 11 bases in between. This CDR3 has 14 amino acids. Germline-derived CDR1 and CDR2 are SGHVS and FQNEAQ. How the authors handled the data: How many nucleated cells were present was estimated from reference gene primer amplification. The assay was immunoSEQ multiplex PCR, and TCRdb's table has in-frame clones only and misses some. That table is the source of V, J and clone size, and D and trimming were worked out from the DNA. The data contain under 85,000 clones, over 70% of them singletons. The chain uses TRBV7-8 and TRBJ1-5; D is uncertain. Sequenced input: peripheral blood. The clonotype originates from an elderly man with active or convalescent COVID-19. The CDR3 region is CASSLDMGNQPQHF. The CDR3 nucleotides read TGTGCCAGCAGTCTCGACATGGGCAATCAGCCCCAGCATTTT.